The next 20 T cell receptor beta chains were all read from a single sample in a study of T cell repertoires in ileal Crohn's disease. Sequencing used immunoSEQ multiplex PCR; TCRdb keeps in-frame clones, though not all of them. Here the sample spans a few thousand clones, 76% being singletons. Sequenced: ileal tissue. The source of these receptors is an adult with Crohn's disease.

This clone was picked up a small number of times. This rearrangement joins TRBV6-5 to TRBJ1-1; 8 bases are shared with TRBD1. The germline V gene has CDR1 MNHEY and CDR2 SVGAGI. This CDR3 contains 14 residues. V was pared by 5 bases and J by 0 bases, with 2 bases of the junction left unmatched. CDR3 sequence: CASSDRGMNTEAFF. The DNA for the CDR3 is TGTGCCAGCAGTGACAGGGGCATGAACACTGAAGCTTTCTTT.

The chain joins TRBV9 to TRBJ2-2; 10 bases align to TRBD2. This CDR3 contains 16 residues. V dropped 5 bases and J dropped 1; count of bases not matched to a gene: 5. CDR1 is SGDLS, CDR2 YYNGEE, per germline. DNA of the CDR3: TGTGCCAGCAGTCAACTAGCGGGGATGAACACCGGGGAGCTGTTTTTT. Protein product: CASSQLAGMNTGELFF.

For the CDR3, the DNA is TGTGCCAGCAGTGACCCGACACCGAGCTCCTACGAGCAGTACTTC. Encoded protein: CASSDPTPSSYEQYF. The rearrangement uses TRBV28 and TRBJ2-7; no clear D gene. V lost 5 bases and J lost 0, with 14 bases in between. CDR3 length: 15 residues. Per germline, CDR1 MDHEN and CDR2 SYDVKM. Together with reference TRBV28 and TRBJ2-7, the CDR3 gives the full variable domain: DVKVTQSSRYLVKRTGEKVFLECVQDMDHENMFWYRQDPGLGLRLIYFSYDVKMKEKGDIPEGYSVSREKKERFSLILESASTNQTSMYLCASSDPTPSSYEQYFGPGTRLTVT.

This clone was seen once. The rearrangement uses TRBV30 and TRBJ1-6; D might be TRBD1 (6 bases). Germline lookup yields CDR1 GTSNPN and CDR2 SVGIG (reference sequence). Deletions cut 3 bases from V and 7 bases from J, with 13 bases between. The CDR3 loop spans 14 amino acids. The CDR3: CAWRQGWPNSPLHF. CDR3 nucleotide sequence: TGTGCCTGGAGACAGGGATGGCCGAATTCACCCCTCCACTTT.

This sequence joins TRBV9 and TRBJ2-1, with 10 positions matching TRBD1. This CDR3 has 16 amino acids. Germline V gives CDR1 SGDLS, CDR2 YYNGEE. With 0 bases clipped from V and 4 bases from J, the junction kept 4 bases outside the gene matches. For the CDR3, the DNA is TGTGCCAGCAGCGTAGCAGGGGGACAGGGGTACAATGAGCAGTTCTTC. Encoded protein: CASSVAGGQGYNEQFF. The full variable domain, in which reference TRBV9 and TRBJ2-1 provide the parts outside the CDR3, is DSGVTQTPKHLITATGQRVTLRCSPRSGDLSVYWYQQSLDQGLQFLIQYYNGEERAKGNILERFSAQQFPDLHSELNLSSLELGDSALYFCASSVAGGQGYNEQFFGPGTRLTVL.

CDR3 sequence (DNA): TGTGCCAGCTCACCAGTCTGGCATACACAAGAGACCCAGTACTTC. Translation gives CASSPVWHTQETQYF. The gene calls are TRBV18 and TRBJ2-5, with D unclear. The CDR3 consists of 15 residues. Trimming shortened V by 2 bases and J by 2 bases, and 12 bases separated the two germline ends. The germline gives CDR1 KGHSH, CDR2 LQKENI.

The chain couples TRBV11-2 to TRBJ2-2, with TRBD2 identical over 8 bases. Germline V gene data show CDR1 as SGHAT and CDR2 as FQNNGV. The CDR3 loop spans 16 amino acids. Germline trimming cut 4 bases from V and 5 bases from J; bases unmatched to any gene: 9. CDR3 protein: CASSSHSGVGTGELFF. The CDR3 DNA reads as TGTGCCAGCAGCTCACATAGCGGGGTGGGGACCGGGGAGCTGTTTTTT.

The chain joins TRBV7-9 to TRBJ2-7; 10 bases are shared with TRBD1. V gave up 6 bases and J gave up 2 bases; unmatched junction bases: 4. Germline loops: CDR1 SEHNR, CDR2 FQNEAQ (reference sequence). This CDR3 contains 14 residues. The CDR3: CASSGTGVTYEQYF. In nucleotides, the CDR3 is TGTGCCAGCAGTGGGACAGGGGTTACCTACGAGCAGTACTTC.

The DNA for the CDR3 is TGCGCCACCTCATTAGCCCCACGTGAGCAGTACTTC. Translated, it gives CATSLAPREQYF. The V call is TRBV10-2, the J call TRBJ2-7; D is unclear. The ends were cut back, 10 bases at V and 7 bases at J, with 17 bases in the middle. Looked up from germline, CDR1 is WSHSY and CDR2 is SAAADI. The CDR3 is made up of 12 amino acids.

This clone was seen a handful of times. The rearrangement uses TRBV2 and TRBJ2-7, with D perhaps matching TRBD2 (6 bases). This CDR3 is 14 amino acids long. Germline CDR1 is SNHLY and CDR2 is FYNNEI. V was cut by 4 bases and J by 1 base, with 11 bases left in between. The CDR3 DNA is TGTGCCAGCAGTGGCTTGGGGGGATCCTACGAGCAGTACTTC. It specifies CASSGLGGSYEQYF. The full variable domain, its missing parts supplied by reference TRBV2 and TRBJ2-7, is EPEVTQTPSHQVTQMGQEVILRCVPISNHLYFYWYRQILGQKVEFLVSFYNNEISEKSEIFDDQFSVERPDGSNFTLKIRSTKLEDSAMYFCASSGLGGSYEQYFGPGTRLTVT.

This clone was seen a few times. This chain uses TRBV9 with TRBJ1-1; D gene ambiguous. The germline V and J ends were trimmed by 2 bases and 0 bases, with 5 bases remaining between them. Germline lookup yields CDR1 SGDLS and CDR2 YYNGEE. This CDR3 has 13 residues. The CDR3 coding sequence is TGTGCCAGCAGCGTCTCTATGAACACTGAAGCTTTCTTT. This codes for CASSVSMNTEAFF.

The chain is built from TRBV29-1 and TRBJ2-7, with TRBD1 as a possible D gene (5 bases). The CDR3 has 12 residues. Germline CDR1 and CDR2: SQVTM and ANQGSEA. Trimming shortened V by 5 bases and J by 4 bases, and 12 bases separated the two germline ends. CDR3 amino acids: CSVMTVRYEQYF. The CDR3 DNA follows: TGCAGCGTTATGACAGTTCGGTACGAGCAGTACTTC.

V gene TRBV7-2 combines with J gene TRBJ1-2; weak D call: TRBD1 (5 bases). The CDR3 loop spans 14 amino acids. Germline V gene sequence: CDR1 SGHTA, CDR2 FQGNSA. The V end lost 3 bases, the J end lost 8 bases, and 16 bases lay between the germline ends. CDR3 residues: CASSFLGPGRGYTF. For the CDR3, the DNA is TGTGCCAGCAGCTTTCTCGGCCCAGGGCGAGGCTACACCTTC.

This clone turned up a few times. V is TRBV27 and J is TRBJ1-1, with no clear D. CDR3 length equals 14 residues. V was cut by 7 bases and J by 8 bases, with 20 bases left in between. From germline, CDR1 is MNHEY and CDR2 SMNVEV (reference sequence). This CDR3 is CASKPPVPFSEAFF. CDR3 sequence (DNA): TGTGCCAGCAAACCCCCGGTTCCCTTCTCCGAAGCTTTCTTT.

The chain recombines TRBV2 with TRBJ2-5; a weak D match, TRBD1 (6 bases). The CDR3 length is 12 residues. Germline V gene lookup returns CDR1 SNHLY and CDR2 FYNNEI. Trimming pared 11 bases from V and 2 bases from J, leaving 12 bases between. In DNA form, the CDR3 reads TGTGCCGGAAGGACAGAGCAAGAGACCCAGTACTTC. This encodes CAGRTEQETQYF.

Only a few counts were recorded for this clone. This sequence joins TRBV10-2 and TRBJ2-1, with 8 bases identical to TRBD1. The CDR3 length is 14 residues. CDR1 is WSHSY and CDR2 is SAAADI in the germline V gene. V lost 2 bases and J lost 8; bases outside the gene matches: 5. CDR3 sequence: CASSELGQGYEQFF. CDR3 in DNA: TGCGCCAGCAGTGAGCTAGGACAGGGTTATGAGCAGTTCTTC.

The V gene is TRBV9, the J gene TRBJ2-7; D may be TRBD1 (5 bases). CDR3 length equals 14 residues. CDR1 and CDR2 from the germline V gene are SGDLS and YYNGEE. The V and J ends lost 0 bases and 7 bases respectively, with 14 bases between them. CDR3 bases: TGTGCCAGCAGCGTAGATCTTTTCGGACAAGAGCAGTACTTC. This sequence encodes CASSVDLFGQEQYF.

The genes are TRBV7-9 and TRBJ2-3; D may be TRBD1 (5 bases). From germline, CDR1 is SEHNR and CDR2 FQNEAQ (reference sequence). CDR3 length: 14 residues. Trimming left V 5 bases short and J 0 bases short, with 9 bases between. CDR3 nucleotide sequence: TGTGCCAGCAGCCAGGGTGGGAGCACAGATACGCAGTATTTT. It specifies CASSQGGSTDTQYF.

The chain recombines TRBV28 with TRBJ1-2, with D possibly TRBD1 on 6 matching bases. The germline V gene encodes CDR1 MDHEN and CDR2 SYDVKM. V dropped 7 bases and J dropped 4 bases, with 22 bases sitting between them. The CDR3 covers 16 residues. CDR3 nucleotide sequence: TGTGCCAGCACCTTAAGCAAGACAGGTTCGGGCTATGGCTACACCTTC. This encodes CASTLSKTGSGYGYTF.

This clone occurred once. The chain couples TRBV5-4 to TRBJ1-1; D perhaps matches TRBD1 (5 bases). CDR1 and CDR2 from the germline V gene are SGHNT and YYREEE (reference sequence). The CDR3 sequence is 14 residues long. V lost 4 bases, J lost 4 bases, and 14 bases lay in between. CDR3 region: CASSNRRALTEAFF. The CDR3 coding sequence is TGTGCCAGCAGCAACCGCAGGGCCCTCACTGAAGCTTTCTTT.